This record concerns one T cell receptor beta chain sequence. Antigen: not known. The entry originates in a study of beta chain features in type 1 diabetes. The germline CDR1 and CDR2 sequences are MDHEN and SYDVKM. CDR3 length equals 14 residues. Trimming pared 1 base from V and 7 bases from J, leaving 14 bases between. Study-wide findings and caveats: Among patients with Type 1 diabetes, TCRB CDR3s were moderately but significantly shorter in every one of the four CD4+ subsets.

Expressed TCRB transcripts got sequenced, as all isolated RNA was reverse transcribed. Assay: immunoSEQ multiplex PCR; the TCRdb copy retains only in-frame clones and omits some. The table includes approximately 120,000 clones, roughly 17% detected once. The origin of this receptor is a man younger than 35 with type 1 diabetes. The rearrangement joins TRBV28 to TRBJ2-7; the D gene could be TRBD1 or TRBD2 (5 bases each). Sequencing was done on a sample of central memory CD4+ T cells from blood. The CDR3 nucleotides read TGTGCCAGCAGTTTATTCGGGGCGATGAGTGAGCAGTACTTC. Its translation is CASSLFGAMSEQYF.